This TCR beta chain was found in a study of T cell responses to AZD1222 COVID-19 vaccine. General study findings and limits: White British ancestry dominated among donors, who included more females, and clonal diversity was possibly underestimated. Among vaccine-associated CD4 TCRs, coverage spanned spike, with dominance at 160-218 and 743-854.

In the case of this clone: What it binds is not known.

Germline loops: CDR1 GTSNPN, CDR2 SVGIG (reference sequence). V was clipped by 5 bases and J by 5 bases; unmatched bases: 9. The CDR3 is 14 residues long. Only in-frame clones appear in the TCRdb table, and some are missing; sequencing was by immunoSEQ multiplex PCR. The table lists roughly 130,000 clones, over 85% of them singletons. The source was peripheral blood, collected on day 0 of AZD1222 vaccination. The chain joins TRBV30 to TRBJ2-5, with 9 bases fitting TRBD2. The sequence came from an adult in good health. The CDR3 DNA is TGTGCCTGGTCCCGAGGGACTAGCATTGAGACCCAGTACTTC. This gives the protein CAWSRGTSIETQYF.